The 8 T cell receptor beta chains below all came from one sample that was sequenced in a study of cytomegalovirus exposure and HLA in healthy donors. Method: immunoSEQ multiplex PCR; TCRdb's copy keeps in-frame clones and lacks some. The table lists 130,000 to 150,000 clones, roughly 92% of them singletons, with 0.6% to 0.8% in the top ten. Material: PBMCs. These receptors came from a man younger than 30 in good health and CMV-seronegative.

This chain uses TRBV6-5 with TRBJ2-7; 8 bases agree with TRBD1. J lost 2 bases, V lost 6 bases, and 6 bases had no gene match. Germline CDR1 MNHEY, CDR2 SVGAGI. The CDR3 length is 14 residues. The CDR3 protein is CASSYPGQAYEQYF. The DNA for the CDR3 is TGTGCCAGCAGCTATCCGGGACAGGCCTACGAGCAGTACTTC.

The chain is built from TRBV19 and TRBJ1-2, with 7 bases matching TRBD1. Germline V gives CDR1 LNHDA, CDR2 SQIVND (reference sequence). This CDR3 has 13 residues. V was pared by 4 bases and J by 2 bases, with 1 base of the junction left unmatched. CDR3 DNA: TGTGCCAGTAGTACGACAGGGAACTATGGCTACACCTTC. Translated, it gives CASSTTGNYGYTF.

This clone was observed a single time. V and J are TRBV30 and TRBJ1-5; a weak D match, TRBD1 (5 bases). The CDR3 loop spans 11 amino acids. Per germline, CDR1 GTSNPN and CDR2 SVGIG (reference sequence). V was trimmed by 4 bases and J by 12 bases, leaving 13 bases between them. The CDR3 DNA sequence: TGTGCCTGGAACCGAAAAAGGGGCCAGCATTTT. This sequence encodes CAWNRKRGQHF. Looking up the rest from reference TRBV30 and TRBJ1-5 gives the full variable domain: SQTIHQWPATLVQPVGSPLSLECTVEGTSNPNLYWYRQAAGRGLQLLFYSVGIGQISSEVPQNLSASRPQDRQFILSSKKLLLSDSGFYLCAWNRKRGQHFGDGTRLSIL.

The CDR3 region has the DNA TGCGCCAGCAGCCCCCAGTCGACAGGGGGCGTCTATGGCTACACCTTC. It yields the protein CASSPQSTGGVYGYTF. The genes are TRBV5-1 and TRBJ1-2; TRBD1 matches 10 bases. CDR1 and CDR2 from the germline V gene are SGHRS and YFSETQ. The V gene end was trimmed by 4 bases and the J gene end by 4 bases; junction bases not matched to a gene: 10. The CDR3 has 16 amino acids.

The chain links TRBV7-9 to TRBJ1-1; perhaps TRBD1 as D (5 bases). Germline V lookup: CDR1 SEHNR, CDR2 FQNEAQ (reference sequence). CDR3 size: 14 residues. Trimming removed 6 bases from V and 5 bases from J, with 16 bases in between. Written as DNA, the CDR3 is TGTGCCAGCAGGACAGCCCAATGGGGAACTGAAGCTTTCTTT. Its translation is CASRTAQWGTEAFF.

The V call is TRBV7-2, the J call TRBJ2-5; 11 bases are a match to TRBD2. This CDR3 comprises 16 residues. The germline V gene encodes CDR1 SGHTA and CDR2 FQGNSA. The V and J ends lost 6 bases and 4 bases, in that order; junction bases with no gene match: 10. CDR3 sequence reads: CASRGFASGRSETQYF. CDR3 bases: TGTGCCAGCAGGGGGTTTGCTAGCGGGAGGTCAGAGACCCAGTACTTC.

This clone was seen only once. The CDR3 spells CASSVGQLPGQETQYF. CDR3 in DNA: TGTGCCAGCAGCGTAGGACAGCTTCCTGGACAAGAGACCCAGTACTTC. The V gene is TRBV9, the J gene TRBJ2-5, with D perhaps matching TRBD1 (5 bases). Germline CDR1 reads SGDLS; CDR2 reads YYNGEE. V was trimmed by 0 bases and J by 2 bases, leaving 14 bases between them. The CDR3 contains 16 residues.

This chain links TRBV7-9 with TRBJ1-4; D is unclear. The CDR3 sequence is 13 residues long. V was clipped by 6 bases and J by 4 bases, with 9 bases between them. The germline gives CDR1 SEHNR, CDR2 FQNEAQ (reference sequence). The CDR3 loop is CASSRGNNEKLFF. DNA for the CDR3: TGTGCCAGCAGTCGGGGTAATAATGAAAAACTGTTTTTT.